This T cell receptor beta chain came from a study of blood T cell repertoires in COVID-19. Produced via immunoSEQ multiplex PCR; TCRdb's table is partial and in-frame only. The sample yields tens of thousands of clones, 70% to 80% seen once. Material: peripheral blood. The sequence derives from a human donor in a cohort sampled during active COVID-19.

The CDR3 here is CASGSGRATETQYF. The DNA of the CDR3 is TGCGCCAGCGGAAGCGGGAGGGCCACAGAGACCCAGTACTTC. The V call is TRBV4-1, the J call TRBJ2-5, with 10 bases lining up with TRBD2. Looked up from germline, CDR1 is MGHRA and CDR2 is YSYEKL. The trim removed 8 bases at V and 4 bases at J, leaving 7 bases unmatched. The CDR3 sequence is 14 residues long.